Each of the 14 T cell receptor beta chains below was sequenced from the same sample in a study of memory CD4+ T cells and cytomegalovirus serostatus. Single viable CD3+CD4+CD8-CD45RO+ cells were sorted as the memory CD4+ T cells. Sequencing used immunoSEQ multiplex PCR; TCRdb keeps in-frame clones, though not all of them. The table lists approximately 44,000 clones, about 80% of them singletons. Sequencing used memory CD4+ T cells from blood. Every receptor here comes from an adult in good health and CMV-seronegative.

CDR3 sequence reads: CASRGAIGPFSGANVLTF. As DNA, the CDR3 is TGTGCCAGCAGGGGGGCTATAGGGCCGTTCTCTGGGGCCAACGTCCTGACTTTC. The gene calls are TRBV5-6 and TRBJ2-6, with D possibly matching TRBD1 (6 bases). Germline V gene sequence: CDR1 SGHDT, CDR2 YYEEEE. V was clipped by 5 bases and J by 0 bases, with 18 bases between them. The CDR3 contains 18 residues.

The sample holds a few counts of this clone. CDR3 loop: CASSERTGYSPLHF. In DNA, the CDR3 is TGTGCCAGCAGTGAACGGACAGGCTATTCACCCCTCCACTTT. The chain uses TRBV2 and TRBJ1-6, with 7 bases that match TRBD1. The trim removed 2 bases at V and 8 bases at J, leaving 3 bases unmatched. The CDR3 spans 14 residues. Per germline, CDR1 SNHLY and CDR2 FYNNEI. Complete variable domain (other parts from reference TRBV2 and TRBJ1-6): EPEVTQTPSHQVTQMGQEVILRCVPISNHLYFYWYRQILGQKVEFLVSFYNNEISEKSEIFDDQFSVERPDGSNFTLKIRSTKLEDSAMYFCASSERTGYSPLHFGNGTRLTVT.

The J gene is TRBJ1-2, the V gene TRBV5-1, with unresolved D. CDR3 length: 14 amino acids. Per germline, CDR1 SGHRS and CDR2 YFSETQ. The V gene lost 5 bases and the J gene lost 8 bases, with 19 bases spanning the gap. Here the CDR3 DNA reads TGCGCCAGCAGTCCTCCCATTTCCTCCTTCGGCTACACCTTC. This gives the protein CASSPPISSFGYTF.

The rearrangement links TRBV29-1 to TRBJ2-1; D is unresolved. The V gene's germline CDR1 is SQVTM and CDR2 ANQGSEA. Between the trimmed V and J ends, which lost 3 bases and 3 bases, there was a span of 6 bases. The CDR3 consists of 12 residues. The CDR3 loop is CSVDKGYNEQFF. The CDR3 DNA reads as TGCAGCGTTGACAAAGGCTACAATGAGCAGTTCTTC.

The rearrangement uses TRBV5-1 and TRBJ1-1, with a possible D match to TRBD1 (5 bases). This CDR3 has 14 amino acids. Per germline, CDR1 SGHRS and CDR2 YFSETQ. V lost 4 bases and J 1 base, leaving 11 bases between the germline ends. The CDR3 loop reads CASSTGRENTEAFF. The DNA of the CDR3 is TGCGCCAGCAGCACAGGACGCGAGAACACTGAAGCTTTCTTT. Filled out from reference TRBV5-1 and TRBJ1-1, the complete variable domain reads KAGVTQTPRYLIKTRGQQVTLSCSPISGHRSVSWYQQTPGQGLQFLFEYFSETQRNKGNFPGRFSGRQFSNSRSEMNVSTLELGDSALYLCASSTGRENTEAFFGQGTRLTVV.

The V and J genes are TRBV19 and TRBJ2-5, with D possibly called TRBD1 or TRBD2 (5 bases each). The CDR3 totals 14 residues. Germline values: CDR1 LNHDA, CDR2 SQIVND (reference sequence). The V and J ends lost 7 bases and 1 base respectively, with 13 bases between them. In DNA form, the CDR3 reads TGTGCCAGTAAACTCGGGGCGACCCAAGAGACCCAGTACTTC. It specifies CASKLGATQETQYF.

The chain joins TRBV11-3 to TRBJ2-2; 7 bases agree with TRBD1. Trimming at V came to 5 bases and at J to 0 bases, leaving 3 bases not matched to a gene. There are 15 residues in the CDR3. Looked up from germline, CDR1 is SGHNT and CDR2 is YENEEA. Here the CDR3 DNA reads TGTGCCAGCAGCCCCGGGACAGCGAACACCGGGGAGCTGTTTTTT. It codes for CASSPGTANTGELFF. The full variable domain, rest sourced from reference TRBV11-3 and TRBJ2-2, is EAGVVQSPRYKIIEKKQPVAFWCNPISGHNTLYWYLQNLGQGPELLIRYENEEAVDDSQLPKDRFSAERLKGVDSTLKIQPAELGDSAVYLCASSPGTANTGELFFGEGSRLTVL.

J is TRBJ2-7 and V is TRBV5-8; D may correspond to TRBD1 or TRBD2 (6 bases each). Between the trimmed V and J ends, which lost 10 bases and 6 bases, there was a span of 17 bases. The CDR3 has 12 amino acids. Germline CDR1 reads SGHTS; CDR2 reads YDEGEE. Written as DNA, the CDR3 is TGTGCCGGCCCTAGAGGGGGGTTCGAGCAGTACTTC. Its translation: CAGPRGGFEQYF.

The chain joins TRBV4-1 to TRBJ2-1; unclear D gene. Trimming left V 1 base short and J 4 bases short, with 14 bases between. Germline CDR1 and CDR2: MGHRA and YSYEKL. This CDR3 has 16 residues. For the CDR3, the DNA is TGCGCCAGCAGCCAAGTAAACATAGTCACATACAATGAGCAGTTCTTC. It yields the protein CASSQVNIVTYNEQFF.

This chain uses TRBV30 with TRBJ1-6; the D gene is possibly TRBD1 (5 bases). This CDR3 is built from 14 residues. CDR1 and CDR2 (germline): GTSNPN, SVGIG (reference sequence). The V end lost 7 bases, the J end lost 7 bases, and 17 bases lay between the germline ends. Here the CDR3 DNA reads TGTGCCTACGAGGGTGGGACGGACAATTCACCCCTCCACTTT. This encodes CAYEGGTDNSPLHF.

This CDR3 reads CASSYSGQSTYGYTF. DNA of the CDR3: TGTGCCAGCAGTTACTCGGGACAGTCCACCTATGGCTACACCTTC. The chain couples TRBV6-5 to TRBJ1-2; 7 bases map to TRBD1. J lost 4 bases, V lost 0 bases, and 5 bases had no gene match. This CDR3 comprises 15 residues. Germline V gives CDR1 MNHEY, CDR2 SVGAGI.

This rearrangement joins TRBV28 to TRBJ1-4, with no clear D. This CDR3 contains 15 residues. Trimming removed 2 bases from V and 8 bases from J, with 15 bases in between. CDR1 is MDHEN and CDR2 is SYDVKM in the germline V gene. The CDR3 spells CASSLPGSSREKLFF. The CDR3, as DNA: TGTGCCAGCAGTTTACCCGGGAGTAGTAGGGAAAAACTGTTTTTT.

V is TRBV25-1 and J is TRBJ2-7; D gene uncertain. From germline, CDR1 is MGHDK and CDR2 SYGVNS. There are 11 residues in the CDR3. Deletions cut 4 bases from V and 4 bases from J, with 5 bases between. The CDR3 nucleotides read TGTGCCAGCAGTGGCTTATACGAGCAGTACTTC. Amino acids: CASSGLYEQYF.

The chain joins TRBV4-2 to TRBJ2-1; 15 bases fit TRBD2. After removal of 0 bases from V and 4 bases from J, the junction contained 4 bases not matched to a gene. The CDR3 has 18 amino acids. CDR1 is LGHNA, CDR2 YNFKEQ, per germline. CDR3 DNA: TGTGCCAGCAGCCAAGAGCCCGGGACTAGCGGGGGGTACAATGAGCAGTTCTTC. Its translation is CASSQEPGTSGGYNEQFF.